Below, one T cell receptor beta chain is given with its context. What it binds is not known. The sample comes from a study of OX40 agonist ivuxolimab in advanced cancers. Overall study: Treatment of patients was with ivuxolimab, an agonistic anti-OX40 (CD134) antibody. Patients were dosed intravenously with ivuxolimab at 0.01 to 10 mg/kg every 2 weeks. The study enrolled dose-escalation patients with hepatocellular carcinoma, melanoma, renal cell or head and neck cancer.

Sequenced by immunoSEQ multiplex PCR; TCRdb stores in-frame clones only, minus some. The table shows roughly 80,000 clones, with around 91% occurring only once. General study points: Researchers report that CD8+ T cells had, on average, more expanded clones than CD4+.

The receptor was derived from an adult with an advanced solid tumor such as melanoma, head and neck, liver or kidney cancer. Sample: CD4+ or CD8+ T cells sorted from blood, taken in a trial of the OX40 agonist ivuxolimab.

The CDR3 loop is CASSRAGTSGSVENEQYF. The CDR3 bases are TGTGCCAGCTCACGAGCCGGGACTAGCGGGAGCGTTGAAAACGAGCAGTACTTC. The chain is built from TRBV18 and TRBJ2-7, with 14 bases lining up with TRBD2. The length of the CDR3 is 18 residues. The junction had 13 bases not matched to a gene; V was cut back by 4 bases and J by 5 bases. Germline V gene sequence: CDR1 KGHSH, CDR2 LQKENI.